The T cell receptor beta chain described here comes from a study of T cell repertoires in cytomegalovirus infection (dated 2019 in TCRdb). For the study in its entirety: Peptide stimulations targeted recently identified HLA-C-restricted CMV epitopes, whose presentation resists viral immunomodulation, together with well-studied HLA-B-restricted epitopes. The HLA type of each donor mattered for the analysis, because public TCR beta signatures pointed to carriage of CMV infection along with the matching HLA type.

The data were produced on an Illumina HiSeq 1500. Using fastp at Q25 and MiXCR, TCRdb reprocessed the public reads and kept productive beta chains. Entries that share a CDR3 protein sequence are merged under the most common genes and DNA. A total of under 850,000 distinct CDR3 sequences appear in this sample, roughly 33% of them only once. 15% to 20% of the sample goes to the ten largest clones. Taken with the paper, the label for treatment or condition translates to: in vitro stimulation with specific CMV peptide epitopes to enrich CMV-specific T cells. What the research found in general, with its limitations: The ex vivo response was dominated by HLA-C-restricted CMV-specific TCR beta clonotypes, which also provided the single most frequent clonotype in two of eight donors. In both this cohort and an independent cohort of 352 donors, the cumulative frequency of public TCR beta family members distinguished carriers of CMV infection plus the relevant HLA type.

For this chain, trimming is 2 bases at the V end and 7 bases at the J end, and the number of junction bases without a gene match is 8. CDR1 SGHTA and CDR2 FQGNSA are derived from the germline V gene. From its cysteine to its phenylalanine, the CDR3 spans 15 amino acids. Only CDR3 DNA remains: 45 bases, in frame from the first base. This clonotype was counted at least ten times. Its antigen remains undetermined. One base away there is no much larger clone; base qualities are not given. This chain joins TRBV7-2 to TRBJ2-7; TRBD2 lines up with 10 middle nucleotides. This sequence originates from a human donor in good health (CMV status not recorded). Some clones in this sample may be carry-over from other donors' samples. This material consisted of cultured PBMCs, taken from culture after CMV antigen stimulation. The nucleotide sequence is given as TGTGCCAGCAGCTTAAGGCTAGCGGGGGATCGGGAGCAGTACTTC. Translated, it gives CASSLRLAGDREQYF.